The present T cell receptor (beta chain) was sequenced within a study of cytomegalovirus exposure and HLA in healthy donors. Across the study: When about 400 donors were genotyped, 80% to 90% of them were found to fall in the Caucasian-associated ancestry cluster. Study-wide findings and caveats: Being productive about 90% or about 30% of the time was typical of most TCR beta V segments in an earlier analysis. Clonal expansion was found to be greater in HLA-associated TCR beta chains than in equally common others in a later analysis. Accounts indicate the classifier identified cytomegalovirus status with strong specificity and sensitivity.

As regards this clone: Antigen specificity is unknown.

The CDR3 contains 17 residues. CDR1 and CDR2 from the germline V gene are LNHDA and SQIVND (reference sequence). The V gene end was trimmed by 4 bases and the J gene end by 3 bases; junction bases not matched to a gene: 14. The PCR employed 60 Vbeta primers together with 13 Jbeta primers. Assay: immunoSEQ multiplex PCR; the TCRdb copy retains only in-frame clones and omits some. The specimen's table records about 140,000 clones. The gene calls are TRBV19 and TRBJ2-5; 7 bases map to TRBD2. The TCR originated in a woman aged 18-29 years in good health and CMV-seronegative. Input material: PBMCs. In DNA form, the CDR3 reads TGTGCCAGTAGTAGGCCCGTTTCTCTGGGGGGGAAAGAGACCCAGTACTTC. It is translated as CASSRPVSLGGKETQYF. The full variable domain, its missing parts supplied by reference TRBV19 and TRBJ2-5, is DGGITQSPKYLFRKEGQNVTLSCEQNLNHDAMYWYRQDPGQGLRLIYYSQIVNDFQKGDIAEGYSVSREKKESFPLTVTSAQKNPTAFYLCASSRPVSLGGKETQYFGPGTRLLVL.